This paragraph covers one TCR beta chain sequence. The record originates from a study of blood T cell repertoires in COVID-19. Turning to the study itself: Acute and convalescent COVID-19 specimens originated in the United States, Italy and Spain.

Germline-derived CDR1 and CDR2 are SGHRS and YFSETQ. V lost 0 bases and J lost 4; bases outside the gene matches: 3. This CDR3 is 14 amino acids long. In the source study's methods: Scientists estimated how many nucleated cells there were by amplifying reference gene primers. Profiled with immunoSEQ multiplex PCR; TCRdb holds only in-frame clones, not every one. V, J and clone size reflect that table, while D and trimming were determined from the DNA. The profile covers more than 200,000 clones, with 88% appearing a single time and over 1.1% taken by the ten largest. The chain carries TRBV5-1 and TRBJ1-2, with TRBD1 identical over 7 bases. The TCR comes from an older man with acute or convalescent COVID-19. The specimen sequenced was peripheral blood. CDR3 DNA sequence: TGCGCCAGCAGCTTGGGGACAGGCCCCTATGGCTACACCTTC. This codes for CASSLGTGPYGYTF.